This TCR beta chain emerged from a study of blood T cell repertoires in COVID-19. Overall study context: In each case, the material was cDNA or gDNA derived from T cells, B-cell-depleted T cells, or PBMCs.

As handled by the study authors: It was from reference gene primer amplification that nucleated cell counts were estimated. Sequenced by immunoSEQ multiplex PCR; TCRdb stores in-frame clones only, minus some. V and J calls and clone size are copied from that table; D and trimming were computed from the DNA. The sample carries about 120,000 clones, around 89% recorded once. There are 16 residues in the CDR3. The V end was cut by 3 bases, the J end by 2 bases, with 14 bases between. Germline lookup yields CDR1 LGHDT and CDR2 YNNKEL (reference sequence). The specimen was peripheral blood. The receptor comes from a man between 65 and 85 years old with active or convalescent COVID-19. The chain carries TRBV3-1 (or the pseudogene TRBV3-2) and TRBJ1-3; D perhaps matches TRBD1 (5 bases). The CDR3 loop reads CASSQPWQGAGNTIYF. As DNA, the CDR3 is TGTGCCAGCAGCCAGCCGTGGCAGGGTGCTGGAAACACCATATATTTT.